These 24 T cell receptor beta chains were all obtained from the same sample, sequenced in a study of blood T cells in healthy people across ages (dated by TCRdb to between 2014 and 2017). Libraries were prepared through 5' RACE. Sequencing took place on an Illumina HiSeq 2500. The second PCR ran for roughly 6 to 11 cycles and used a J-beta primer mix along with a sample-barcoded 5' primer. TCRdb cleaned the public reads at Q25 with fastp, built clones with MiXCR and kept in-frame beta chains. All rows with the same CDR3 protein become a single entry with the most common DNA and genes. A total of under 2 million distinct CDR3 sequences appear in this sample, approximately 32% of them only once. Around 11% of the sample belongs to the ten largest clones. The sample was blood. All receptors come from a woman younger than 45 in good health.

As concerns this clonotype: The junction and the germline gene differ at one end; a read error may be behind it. The CDR3 spells CSAEGGTGGQETQYF. CDR3 bases: TGCAGCGCTGAAGGTGGGACAGGGGGCCAAGAGACCCAGTACTTC. The chain has TRBV29-1 and TRBJ2-5, with 11 bases matching TRBD1. The CDR3 is 15 amino acids. The germline V gene has CDR1 SQVTM and CDR2 ANQGSEA.

Here the CDR3 DNA reads TGCACCAGCAGCCAAGACCTAGCGGGGGCCCGAAACCAAGAGACCCAGTACTTC. Protein sequence: CTSSQDLAGARNQETQYF. This chain joins TRBV1 and TRBJ2-5; the D call of TRBD2 is as the table states it, not checked on the DNA. TRBV1 is classified as a pseudogene. This CDR3 has 18 amino acids.

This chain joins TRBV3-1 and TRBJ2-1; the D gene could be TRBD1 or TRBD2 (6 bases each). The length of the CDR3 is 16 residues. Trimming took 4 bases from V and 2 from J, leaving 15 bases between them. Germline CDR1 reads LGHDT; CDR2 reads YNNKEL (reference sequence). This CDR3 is CASSPEGGITYNEQFF. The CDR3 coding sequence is TGTGCCAGCAGCCCCGAAGGGGGGATAACCTACAATGAGCAGTTCTTC.

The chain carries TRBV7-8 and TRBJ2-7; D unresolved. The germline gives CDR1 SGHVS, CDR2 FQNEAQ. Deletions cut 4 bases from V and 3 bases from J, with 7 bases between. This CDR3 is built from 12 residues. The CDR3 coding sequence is TGTGCCAGCAGCTATGATCACTACGAGCAGTACTTC. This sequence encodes CASSYDHYEQYF.

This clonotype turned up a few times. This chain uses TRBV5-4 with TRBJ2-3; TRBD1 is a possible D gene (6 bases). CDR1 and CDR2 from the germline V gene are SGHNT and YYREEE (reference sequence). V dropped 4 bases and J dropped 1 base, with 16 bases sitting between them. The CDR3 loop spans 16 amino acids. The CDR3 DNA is TGTGCCAGCAGCCGAAGGGGCGGACAGCGCACAGATACGCAGTATTTT. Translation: CASSRRGGQRTDTQYF. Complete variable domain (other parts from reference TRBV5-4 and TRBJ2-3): ETGVTQSPTHLIKTRGQQVTLRCSSQSGHNTVSWYQQALGQGPQFIFQYYREEENGRGNFPPRFSGLQFPNYSSELNVNALELDDSALYLCASSRRGGQRTDTQYFGPGTRLTVL.

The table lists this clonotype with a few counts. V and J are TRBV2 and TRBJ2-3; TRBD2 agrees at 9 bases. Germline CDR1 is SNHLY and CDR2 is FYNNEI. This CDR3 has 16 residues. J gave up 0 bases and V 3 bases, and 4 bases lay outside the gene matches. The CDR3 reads CASSELAGSSTDTQYF. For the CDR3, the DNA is TGTGCCAGCAGTGAGCTAGCGGGATCTAGCACAGATACGCAGTATTTT.

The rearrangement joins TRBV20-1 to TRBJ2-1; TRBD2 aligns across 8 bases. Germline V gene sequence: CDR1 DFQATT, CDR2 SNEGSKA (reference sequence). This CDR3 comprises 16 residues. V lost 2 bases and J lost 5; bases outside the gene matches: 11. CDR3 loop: CSARHVLSGSNNEQFF. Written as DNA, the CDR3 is TGCAGTGCTAGACACGTTTTGAGCGGGAGCAACAATGAGCAGTTCTTC.

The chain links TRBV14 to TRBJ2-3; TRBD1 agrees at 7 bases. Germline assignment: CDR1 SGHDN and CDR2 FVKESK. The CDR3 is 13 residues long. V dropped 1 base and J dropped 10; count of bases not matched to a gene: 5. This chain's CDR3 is CASSQAYRGAQYF. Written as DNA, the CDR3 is TGTGCCAGCAGCCAAGCCTACAGGGGTGCGCAGTATTTT.

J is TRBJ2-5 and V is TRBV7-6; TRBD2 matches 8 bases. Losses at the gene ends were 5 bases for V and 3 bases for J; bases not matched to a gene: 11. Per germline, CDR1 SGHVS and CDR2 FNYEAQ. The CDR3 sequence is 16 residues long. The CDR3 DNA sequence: TGTGCCAGCAGCCCCGTGGGCGGGGGGCCGAAAGAGACCCAGTACTTC. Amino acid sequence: CASSPVGGGPKETQYF.

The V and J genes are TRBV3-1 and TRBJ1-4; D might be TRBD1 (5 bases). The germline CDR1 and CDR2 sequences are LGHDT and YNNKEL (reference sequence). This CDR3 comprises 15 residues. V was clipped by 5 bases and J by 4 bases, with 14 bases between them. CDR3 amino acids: CASSSPGRDNEKLFF. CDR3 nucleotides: TGTGCCAGCAGCTCTCCGGGACGGGATAATGAAAAACTGTTTTTT.

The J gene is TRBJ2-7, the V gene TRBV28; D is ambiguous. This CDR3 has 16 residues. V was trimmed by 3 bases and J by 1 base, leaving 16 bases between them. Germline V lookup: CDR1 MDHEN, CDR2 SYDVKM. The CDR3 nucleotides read TGTGCCAGCAGTTTTAGTCTCAGTGCCCCGTCCTACGAGCAGTACTTC. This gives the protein CASSFSLSAPSYEQYF.

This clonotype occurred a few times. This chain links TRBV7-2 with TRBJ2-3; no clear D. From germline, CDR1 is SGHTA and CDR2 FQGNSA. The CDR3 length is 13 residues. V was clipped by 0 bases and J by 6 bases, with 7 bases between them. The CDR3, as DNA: TGTGCCAGCAGCTTAGCAGATCCGGATACGCAGTATTTT. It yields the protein CASSLADPDTQYF. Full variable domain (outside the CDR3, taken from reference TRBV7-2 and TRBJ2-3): GAGVSQSPSNKVTEKGKDVELRCDPISGHTALYWYRQSLGQGLEFLIYFQGNSAPDKSGLPSDRFSAERTGGSVSTLTIQRTQQEDSAVYLCASSLADPDTQYFGPGTRLTVL.

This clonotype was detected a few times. The CDR3 DNA sequence: TGCAGTGCTAGCGGGGACAGGGGGCCCCTCGTGGCCCAGTACTTC. Protein sequence: CSASGDRGPLVAQYF. This chain uses TRBV20-1 with TRBJ2-5, with 12 bases identical to TRBD1. The germline gives CDR1 DFQATT, CDR2 SNEGSKA (reference sequence). This CDR3 contains 15 residues. V was clipped by 3 bases and J by 9 bases; unmatched bases: 11.

This CDR3 is CASSSAGLLSYNEQFF. The CDR3 DNA reads TGTGCCAGCAGTTCCGCCGGACTTTTGTCCTACAATGAGCAGTTCTTC. The chain carries TRBV27 and TRBJ2-1; a possible D gene is TRBD2 (5 bases). Trimming took off 4 bases at V and 1 base at J, with 14 bases between the two ends. The V gene's germline CDR1 is MNHEY and CDR2 SMNVEV (reference sequence). CDR3 size: 16 residues.

The CDR3 sequence: CASSSGTSGGGETQYF. CDR3 nucleotide sequence: TGTGCCAGCAGCTCCGGGACTAGCGGGGGGGGGGAGACCCAGTACTTC. V is TRBV7-2 and J is TRBJ2-5, with 16 bases lining up with TRBD2. The trim removed 4 bases at V and 5 bases at J, leaving 4 bases unmatched. This CDR3 contains 16 residues. The V gene's germline CDR1 is SGHTA and CDR2 FQGNSA.

CDR3 coding DNA: TGTGCCAGCAGCTTATTCGTCTGGGCTGGGGGGGCTTACAATGAGCAGTTCTTC. Translated: CASSLFVWAGGAYNEQFF. The V call is TRBV7-9, the J call TRBJ2-1, with D possibly TRBD2 on 7 matching bases. V lost 2 bases, J lost 4 bases, and 21 bases lay in between. Germline V gene lookup returns CDR1 SEHNR and CDR2 FQNEAQ (reference sequence). The CDR3 has 18 amino acids.

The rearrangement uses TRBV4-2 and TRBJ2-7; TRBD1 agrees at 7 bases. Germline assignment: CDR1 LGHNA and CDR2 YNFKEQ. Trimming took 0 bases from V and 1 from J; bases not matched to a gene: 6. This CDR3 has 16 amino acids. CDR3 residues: CASSQELGDSSYEQYF. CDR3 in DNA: TGTGCCAGCAGCCAAGAGTTAGGGGACAGTTCCTACGAGCAGTACTTC.

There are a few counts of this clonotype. The CDR3, as DNA: TGTGCCAGCAGCCAAGGGGGGCGAGGATATGGCTACACCTTC. This gives the protein CASSQGGRGYGYTF. The J gene is TRBJ1-2, the V gene TRBV3-1; D is possibly TRBD1 (6 bases). The CDR3 runs to 14 residues. Germline V gene lookup returns CDR1 LGHDT and CDR2 YNNKEL (reference sequence). Deletions cut 1 base from V and 5 bases from J, with 11 bases between.

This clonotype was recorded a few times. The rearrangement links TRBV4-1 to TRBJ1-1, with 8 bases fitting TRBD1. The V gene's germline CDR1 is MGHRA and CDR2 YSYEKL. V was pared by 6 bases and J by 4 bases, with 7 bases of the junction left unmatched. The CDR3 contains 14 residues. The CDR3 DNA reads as TGCGCCAGCAGTTATAGGACAGGGAGCACTGAAGCTTTCTTT. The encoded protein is CASSYRTGSTEAFF.

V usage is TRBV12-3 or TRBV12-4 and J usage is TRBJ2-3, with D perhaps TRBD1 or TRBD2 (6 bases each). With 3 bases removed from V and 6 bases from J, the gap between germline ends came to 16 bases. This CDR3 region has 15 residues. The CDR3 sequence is CASSFWGANGDTQYF. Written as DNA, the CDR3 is TGTGCCAGCAGTTTTTGGGGGGCCAACGGTGATACGCAGTATTTT.

The CDR3 here is CASSYSIAGGEAFF. In DNA, the CDR3 is TGTGCCAGCAGTTACTCTATAGCGGGCGGGGAAGCTTTCTTT. V usage is TRBV6-5 and J usage is TRBJ1-1; D remains ambiguous. Trimming took 0 bases from V and 8 from J, leaving 13 bases between them. This CDR3 contains 14 residues. Germline V gives CDR1 MNHEY, CDR2 SVGAGI.

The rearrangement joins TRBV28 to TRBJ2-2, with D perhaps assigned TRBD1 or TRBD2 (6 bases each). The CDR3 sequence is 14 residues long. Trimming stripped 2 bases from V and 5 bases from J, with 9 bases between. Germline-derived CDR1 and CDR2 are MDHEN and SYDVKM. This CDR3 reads CASSLAGQTGELFF. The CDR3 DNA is TGTGCCAGCAGTTTAGCGGGACAAACCGGGGAGCTGTTTTTT.

CDR3 sequence: CASSGTGRISPLHF. The CDR3 nucleotides are TGTGCCAGCAGTGGGACAGGGAGGATTTCACCCCTCCACTTT. The chain is built from TRBV12-3 or TRBV12-4 and TRBJ1-6; 9 bases are a match to TRBD1. V was pared by 5 bases and J by 9 bases, with 5 bases of the junction left unmatched. The CDR3 is 14 residues long.

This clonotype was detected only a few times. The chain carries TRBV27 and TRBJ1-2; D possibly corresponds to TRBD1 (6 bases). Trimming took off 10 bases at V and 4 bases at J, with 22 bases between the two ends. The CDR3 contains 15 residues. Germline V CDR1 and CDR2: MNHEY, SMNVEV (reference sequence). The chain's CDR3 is CATSTRWGALYGYTF. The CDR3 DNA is TGTGCCACCTCAACCCGGTGGGGGGCCCTCTATGGCTACACCTTC.